This T cell receptor beta chain was obtained from a study of CD8+ T cells in alopecia areata. This CDR3 spans 15 amino acids. Trimming took off 1 base at V and 5 bases at J, with 14 bases between the two ends. CDR1 and CDR2 from the germline V gene are SNHLY and FYNNEI. Reverse transcribed after extraction, RNA yielded cDNA as the sequencing template. Profiled with immunoSEQ multiplex PCR; TCRdb holds only in-frame clones, not every one. Of fewer than 200,000 clones listed, around three fifths are singletons. The treatment was: oral pan-JAK inhibitor, 5-10 mg twice daily. The TCR comes from a human donor with alopecia areata. The rearrangement uses TRBV2 and TRBJ1-2; D is ambiguous. The sequences come from CD4+ T cells sorted from blood, collected at week 24, from a patient treated with tofacitinib. The DNA of the CDR3 is TGTGCCAGCAGTGAAGTCGGCGGCAGATCTTATGGCTACACCTTC. This codes for CASSEVGGRSYGYTF.